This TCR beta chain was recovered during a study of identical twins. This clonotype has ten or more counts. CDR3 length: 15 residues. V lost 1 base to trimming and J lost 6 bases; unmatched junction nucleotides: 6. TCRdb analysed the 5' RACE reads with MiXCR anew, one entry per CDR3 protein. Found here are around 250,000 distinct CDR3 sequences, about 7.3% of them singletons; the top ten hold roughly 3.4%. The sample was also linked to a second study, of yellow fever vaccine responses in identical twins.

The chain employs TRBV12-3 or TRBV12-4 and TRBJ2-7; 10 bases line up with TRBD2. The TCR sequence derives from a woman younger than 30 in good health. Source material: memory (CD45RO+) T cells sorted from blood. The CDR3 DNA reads TGTGCCAGCAGTTTAGGGACTAGCGGACCCATCGAGCAGTACTTC. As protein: CASSLGTSGPIEQYF.